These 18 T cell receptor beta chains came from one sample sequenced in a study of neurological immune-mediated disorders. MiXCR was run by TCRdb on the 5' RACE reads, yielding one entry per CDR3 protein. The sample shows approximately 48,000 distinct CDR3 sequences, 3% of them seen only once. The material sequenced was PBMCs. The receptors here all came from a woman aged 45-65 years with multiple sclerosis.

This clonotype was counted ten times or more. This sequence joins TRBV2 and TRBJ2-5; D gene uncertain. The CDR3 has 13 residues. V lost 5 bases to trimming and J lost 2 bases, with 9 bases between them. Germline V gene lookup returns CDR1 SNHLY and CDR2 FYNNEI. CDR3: CASSPDLQETQYF. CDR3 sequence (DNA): TGTGCCAGCAGTCCTGACTTACAAGAGACCCAGTACTTC.

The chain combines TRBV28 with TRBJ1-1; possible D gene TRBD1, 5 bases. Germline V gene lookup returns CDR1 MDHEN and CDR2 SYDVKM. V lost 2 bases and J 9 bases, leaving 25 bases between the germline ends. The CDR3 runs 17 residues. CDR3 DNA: TGTGCCAGCAGTTTACGTAACCTTAACACCCTCGGGGCGAAAGCTTTCTTT. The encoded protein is CASSLRNLNTLGAKAFF.

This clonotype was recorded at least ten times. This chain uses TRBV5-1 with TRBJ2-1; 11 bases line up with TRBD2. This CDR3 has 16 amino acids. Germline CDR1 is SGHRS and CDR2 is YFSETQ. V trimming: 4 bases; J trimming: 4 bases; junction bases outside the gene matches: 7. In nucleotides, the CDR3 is TGCGCCAGCAGCAGGGCTAGCGGGGGGCCGTACAATGAGCAGTTCTTC. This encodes CASSRASGGPYNEQFF.

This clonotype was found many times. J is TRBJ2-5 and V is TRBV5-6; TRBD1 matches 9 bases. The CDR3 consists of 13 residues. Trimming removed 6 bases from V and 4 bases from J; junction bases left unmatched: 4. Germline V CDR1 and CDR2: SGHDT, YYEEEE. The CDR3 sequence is CASTDRGGETQYF. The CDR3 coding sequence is TGTGCCAGCACCGACAGGGGGGGAGAGACCCAGTACTTC. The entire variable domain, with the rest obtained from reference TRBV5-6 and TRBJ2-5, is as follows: DAGVTQSPTHLIKTRGQQVTLRCSPKSGHDTVSWYQQALGQGPQFIFQYYEEEERQRGNFPDRFSGHQFPNYSSELNVNALLLGDSALYLCASTDRGGETQYFGPGTRLLVL.

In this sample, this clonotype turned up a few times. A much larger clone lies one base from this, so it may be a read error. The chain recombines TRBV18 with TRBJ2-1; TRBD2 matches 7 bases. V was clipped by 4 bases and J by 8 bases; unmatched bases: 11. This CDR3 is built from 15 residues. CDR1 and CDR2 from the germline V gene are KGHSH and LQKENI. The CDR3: CASSRPGIAGDEQFF. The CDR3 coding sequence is TGTGCCAGCTCACGACCGGGAATAGCGGGCGATGAGCAGTTCTTC. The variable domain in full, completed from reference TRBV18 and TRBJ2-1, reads NAGVMQNPRHLVRRRGQEARLRCSPMKGHSHVYWYRQLPEEGLKFMVYLQKENIIDESGMPKERFSAEFPKEGPSILRIQQVVRGDSAAYFCASSRPGIAGDEQFFGPGTRLTVL.

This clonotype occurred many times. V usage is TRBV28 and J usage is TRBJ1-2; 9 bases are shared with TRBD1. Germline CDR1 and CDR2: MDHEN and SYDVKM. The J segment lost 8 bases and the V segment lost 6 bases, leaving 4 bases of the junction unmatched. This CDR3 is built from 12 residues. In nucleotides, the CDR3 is TGTGCCAGCAGGCGACAGGGGGAAGGCTACACCTTC. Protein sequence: CASRRQGEGYTF.

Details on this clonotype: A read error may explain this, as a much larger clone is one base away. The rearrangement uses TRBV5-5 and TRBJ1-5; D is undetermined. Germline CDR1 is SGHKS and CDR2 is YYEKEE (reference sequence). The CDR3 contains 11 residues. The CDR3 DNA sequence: TGTGCCAGCAGCTTACATCAGCACCAGCATTTT. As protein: CASSLHQHQHF.

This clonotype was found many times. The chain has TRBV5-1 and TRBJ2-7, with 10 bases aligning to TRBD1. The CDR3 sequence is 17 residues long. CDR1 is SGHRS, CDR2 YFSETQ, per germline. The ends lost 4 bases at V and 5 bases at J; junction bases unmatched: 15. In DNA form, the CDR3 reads TGCGCCAGCAGCCCCAAACCCGTGGGACAGGGGTTACACGAGCAGTACTTC. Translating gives CASSPKPVGQGLHEQYF.

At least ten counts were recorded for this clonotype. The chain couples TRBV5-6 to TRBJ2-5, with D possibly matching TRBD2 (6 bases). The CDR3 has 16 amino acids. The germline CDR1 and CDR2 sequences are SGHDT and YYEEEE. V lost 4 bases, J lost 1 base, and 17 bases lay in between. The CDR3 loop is CASSPLSGFGQETQYF. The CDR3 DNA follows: TGTGCCAGCAGCCCCCTGAGCGGGTTCGGCCAAGAGACCCAGTACTTC.

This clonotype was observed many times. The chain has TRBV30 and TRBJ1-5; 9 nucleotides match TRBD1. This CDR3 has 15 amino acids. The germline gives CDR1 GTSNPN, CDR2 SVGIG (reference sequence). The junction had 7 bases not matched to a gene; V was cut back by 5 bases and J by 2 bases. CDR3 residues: CAWDNRGLGNQPQHF. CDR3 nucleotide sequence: TGTGCCTGGGATAACAGGGGGCTAGGCAATCAGCCCCAGCATTTT.

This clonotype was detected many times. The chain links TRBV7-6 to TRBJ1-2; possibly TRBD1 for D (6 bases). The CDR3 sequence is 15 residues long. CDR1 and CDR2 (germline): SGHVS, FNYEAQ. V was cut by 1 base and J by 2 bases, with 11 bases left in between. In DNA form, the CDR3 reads TGTGCCAGCAGCTTAGTTGAGGGGGACAACTATGGCTACACCTTC. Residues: CASSLVEGDNYGYTF.

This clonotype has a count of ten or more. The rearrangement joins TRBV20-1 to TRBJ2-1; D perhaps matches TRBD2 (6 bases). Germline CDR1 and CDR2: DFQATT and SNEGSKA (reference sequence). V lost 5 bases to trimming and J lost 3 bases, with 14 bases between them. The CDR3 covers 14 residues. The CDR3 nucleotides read TGCAGTGCTGGGGGGATGGGCCTCTACAATGAGCAGTTCTTC. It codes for CSAGGMGLYNEQFF.

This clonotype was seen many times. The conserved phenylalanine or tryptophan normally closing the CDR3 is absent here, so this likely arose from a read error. CDR3 bases: TGTGCCAGCAGTAGAGAACAGGGGATCACTGAAGCTTTCAAT. It yields the protein CASSREQGITEAFN. The rearrangement joins TRBV7-9 to TRBJ1-1, with 7 bases lining up with TRBD1. The CDR3 has 14 residues. Germline V gives CDR1 SEHNR, CDR2 FQNEAQ (reference sequence). Trimming took 6 bases from V and 4 from J; bases not matched to a gene: 8.

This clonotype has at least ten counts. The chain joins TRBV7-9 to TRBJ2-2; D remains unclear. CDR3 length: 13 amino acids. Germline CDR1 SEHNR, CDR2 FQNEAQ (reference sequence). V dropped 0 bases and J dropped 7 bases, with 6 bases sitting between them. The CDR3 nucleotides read TGTGCCAGCAGCTTAGCATTAGTCGGGGAGCTGTTTTTT. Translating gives CASSLALVGELFF. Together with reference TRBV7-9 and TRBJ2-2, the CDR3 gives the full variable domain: DTGVSQNPRHKITKRGQNVTFRCDPISEHNRLYWYRQTLGQGPEFLTYFQNEAQLEKSRLLSDRFSAERPKGSFSTLEIQRTEQGDSAMYLCASSLALVGELFFGEGSRLTVL.

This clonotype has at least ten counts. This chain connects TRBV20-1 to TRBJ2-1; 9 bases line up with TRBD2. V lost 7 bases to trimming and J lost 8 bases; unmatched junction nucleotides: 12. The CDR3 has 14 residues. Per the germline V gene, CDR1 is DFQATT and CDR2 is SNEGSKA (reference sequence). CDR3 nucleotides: TGCAGTGTTACACCTCTAGCGGGGTTAGATGAGCAGTTCTTC. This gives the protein CSVTPLAGLDEQFF.

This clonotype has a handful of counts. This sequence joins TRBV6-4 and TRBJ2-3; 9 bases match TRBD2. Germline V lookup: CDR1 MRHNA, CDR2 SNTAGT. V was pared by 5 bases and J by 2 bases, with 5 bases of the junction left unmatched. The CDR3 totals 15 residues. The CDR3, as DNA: TGTGCCAGCAGTACGACTAGCGGTGCCACAGATACGCAGTATTTT. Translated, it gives CASSTTSGATDTQYF.

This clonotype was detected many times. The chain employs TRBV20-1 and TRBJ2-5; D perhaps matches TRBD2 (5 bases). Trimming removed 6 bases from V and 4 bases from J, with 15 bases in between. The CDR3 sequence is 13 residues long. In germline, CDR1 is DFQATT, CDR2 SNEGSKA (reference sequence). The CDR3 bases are TGCAGTGCGCCCTATGGAGGCTTAGAGACCCAGTACTTC. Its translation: CSAPYGGLETQYF.

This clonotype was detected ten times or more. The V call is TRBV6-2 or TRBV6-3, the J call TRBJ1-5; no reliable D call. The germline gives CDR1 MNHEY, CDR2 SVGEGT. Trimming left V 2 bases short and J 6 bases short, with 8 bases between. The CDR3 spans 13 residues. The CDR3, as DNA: TGTGCCAGCAGTTACGCGACGGCTCAGCCCCAGCATTTT. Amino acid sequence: CASSYATAQPQHF.